This TCR beta chain was identified in a study of CD8+ T cells in alopecia areata listed by TCRdb under 2018. The study in broad terms: Treated patients were enrolled in an open-label pilot trial of oral tofacitinib at 5 to 10 mg twice daily for moderate-to-severe alopecia areata. Scalp clonality was compared among normal scalp (n=4), patchy alopecia areata scalp (n=8), and alopecia totalis/universalis scalp (n=8). Amplification of TCRbeta CDR3 regions was done by immunoSEQ multiplex PCR using 35 Vbeta forward primers and 13 Jbeta reverse primers. Biopsies were taken from tofacitinib-treated patients at baseline and again at 4 and 24 weeks into treatment, and several of those patients also had a later scalp biopsy. Tofacitinib was given for 6 to 18 months, followed by 6 months of follow-up off drug to assess delayed response and recurrence. To study T cell clonal expansion in alopecia areata, the researchers applied high-throughput TCRbeta sequencing to both the C3H/HeJ mouse model and human patients. Human TCRbeta sequencing covered scalp tissue and sorted CD4+ and CD8+ peripheral blood T cells from patchy and totalis/universalis alopecia areata patients and healthy controls. RNA was extracted with the PAXgene miRNA kit for fixed scalp, the miRNeasy kit for PBMCs, and the RNeasy kit for mouse skin. What the work shows at the level of the full study, not this receptor alone: Higher clonality and more expanded CD8+ clones were observed in lesional scalp than in normal scalp, particularly in alopecia totalis/universalis, a finding suggestive of antigenic drive. Scalp TCR repertoire analysis is complicated because resident alphabeta T cells in normal human skin are also sequenced, whereas mouse skin is dominated by gammadelta T cells. TCR sequences shared between patients were less clear than in mice, possibly partly because of HLA diversity in the patient population.

As regards this clone: Its specific antigen is unknown. No much larger clone is present one base from it, and per-base qualities are unavailable.

V is clipped by 4 bases and J by 1 base, and the sequence between their germline boundaries is 10 bases long. The germline V gene (reference sequence) yields MNHNY for CDR1 and SVGAGI for CDR2. The CDR3 holds 14 amino acids from the cysteine to the phenylalanine. Here the CDR3 DNA is all that survives: 42 bases in frame from base 1. Peripheral blood and lesional scalp punch biopsies were obtained from patients with alopecia areata. PBMCs were separated by density centrifugation and stained for CD3, CD4 and CD8, after which CD4+ and CD8+ T cells were sorted on a FACSAria. Receptor libraries were prepared by the immunoSEQ multiplex PCR assay. To provide template for TCR sequencing, every sample had RNA extracted and reverse transcribed into cDNA. First-strand cDNA was synthesized using SuperScript III with a 2:1 mix of oligo-dT and random hexamers. A synthetic immune receptor repertoire was used to gauge amplification bias, and whatever bias remained was removed computationally. On the study's bioinformatics: Raw reads were preprocessed to remove errors, and CDR3 was defined according to IMGT conventions as the region from the conserved cysteine to phenylalanine. Clonality was computed as 1 minus the Shannon entropy, with the entropy normalized by log2 of the number of productive unique TCRs. CD4 or CD8 identity of scalp clones was inferred by cross-referencing scalp TCRbeta sequences with sorted blood CD4 and CD8 repertoires. Here the immuneACCESS table is served through TCRdb, limited to in-frame sequences with V and J called. Missing clones are a known gap in these copies; in checked studies unresolved V genes cover under half, and the rest lacks a known reason. V, J and clone size derive from that table, while D and trimming were established from the DNA sequence. This sample holds approximately 89,000 clones; about 45% were observed only once. Together, the top ten hold 0.79% of the sample.

This TCR was sampled from a human donor with alopecia areata. Sequenced: CD4+ T cells sorted from blood. This chain joins TRBV6-6 to TRBJ1-2; no confident D gene assignment can be made. The nucleotide sequence is TGTGCCAGCAGTTCACAGATGGGTAACTATGGCTACACCTTC. This translates into CASSSQMGNYGYTF.